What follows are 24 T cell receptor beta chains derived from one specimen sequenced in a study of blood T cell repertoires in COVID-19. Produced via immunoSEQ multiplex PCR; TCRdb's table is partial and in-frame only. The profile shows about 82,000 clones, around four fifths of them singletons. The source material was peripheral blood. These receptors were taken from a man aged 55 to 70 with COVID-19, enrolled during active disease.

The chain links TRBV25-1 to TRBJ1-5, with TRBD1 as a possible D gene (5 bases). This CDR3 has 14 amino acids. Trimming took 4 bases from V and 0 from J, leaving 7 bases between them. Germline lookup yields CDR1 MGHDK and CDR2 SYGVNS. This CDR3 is CASSGTPSNQPQHF. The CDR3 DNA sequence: TGTGCCAGCAGTGGGACACCTAGCAATCAGCCCCAGCATTTT.

The CDR3 nucleotides are TGTGCCACCGGGACACCCCGGGGGGAGCTGTTTTTT. Amino acids: CATGTPRGELFF. The chain joins TRBV7-3 to TRBJ2-2, with D tentatively TRBD1 (6 bases). Trimming left V 10 bases short and J 8 bases short, with 14 bases between. The CDR3 length is 12 residues. Per germline, CDR1 SGHTA and CDR2 FQGTGA. Full variable domain (outside the CDR3, taken from reference TRBV7-3 and TRBJ2-2): GAGVSQTPSNKVTEKGKYVELRCDPISGHTALYWYRQSLGQGPEFLIYFQGTGAADDSGLPNDRFFAVRPEGSVSTLKIQRTERGDSAVYLCATGTPRGELFFGEGSRLTVL.

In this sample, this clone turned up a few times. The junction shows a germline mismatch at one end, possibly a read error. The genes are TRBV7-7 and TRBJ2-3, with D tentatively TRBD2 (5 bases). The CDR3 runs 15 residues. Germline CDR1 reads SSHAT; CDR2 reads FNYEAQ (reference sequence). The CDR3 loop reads CASSLGGGPHDTQYF. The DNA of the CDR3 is TGTGCTAGCAGCTTAGGAGGAGGACCCCACGATACGCAGTATTTT.

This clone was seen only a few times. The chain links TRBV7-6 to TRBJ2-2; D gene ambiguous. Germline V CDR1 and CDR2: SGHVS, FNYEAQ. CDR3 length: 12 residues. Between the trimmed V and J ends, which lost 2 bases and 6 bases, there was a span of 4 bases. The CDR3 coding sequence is TGTGCCAGCAGCTTAAGCCCCGGGGAGCTGTTTTTT. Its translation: CASSLSPGELFF.

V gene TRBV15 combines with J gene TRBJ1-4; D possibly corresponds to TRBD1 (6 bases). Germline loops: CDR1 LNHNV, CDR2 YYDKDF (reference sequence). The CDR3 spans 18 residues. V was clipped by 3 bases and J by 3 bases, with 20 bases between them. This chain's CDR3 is CATSRPLRGLGANEKLFF. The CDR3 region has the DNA TGTGCCACCAGCAGGCCGCTCAGGGGCTTGGGGGCTAATGAAAAACTGTTTTTT.

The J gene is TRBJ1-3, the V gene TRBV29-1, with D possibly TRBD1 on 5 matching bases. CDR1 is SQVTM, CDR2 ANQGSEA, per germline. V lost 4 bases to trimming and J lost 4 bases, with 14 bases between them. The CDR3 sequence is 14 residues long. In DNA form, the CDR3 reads TGCAGCGTTGCTCGGGACTCAGGAGGAAACACCATATATTTT. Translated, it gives CSVARDSGGNTIYF.

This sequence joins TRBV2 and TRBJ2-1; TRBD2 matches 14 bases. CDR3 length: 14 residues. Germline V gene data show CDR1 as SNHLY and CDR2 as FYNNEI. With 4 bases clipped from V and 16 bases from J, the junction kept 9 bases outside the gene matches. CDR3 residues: CASSGGLAGAQPFF. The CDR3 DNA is TGTGCCAGCAGTGGGGGACTAGCGGGGGCCCAGCCCTTCTTC.

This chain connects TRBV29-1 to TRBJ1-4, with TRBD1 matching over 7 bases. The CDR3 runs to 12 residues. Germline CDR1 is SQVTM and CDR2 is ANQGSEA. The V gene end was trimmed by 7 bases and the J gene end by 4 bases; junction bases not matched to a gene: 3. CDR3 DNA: TGCAGCGCGGGGACAGTTAATGAAAAACTGTTTTTT. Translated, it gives CSAGTVNEKLFF.

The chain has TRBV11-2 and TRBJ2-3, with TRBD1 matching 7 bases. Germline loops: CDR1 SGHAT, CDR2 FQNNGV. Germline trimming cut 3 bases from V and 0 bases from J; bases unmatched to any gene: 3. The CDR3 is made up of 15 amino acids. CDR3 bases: TGTGCCAGCAGCTTGCGACAGGGTAGCACAGATACGCAGTATTTT. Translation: CASSLRQGSTDTQYF.

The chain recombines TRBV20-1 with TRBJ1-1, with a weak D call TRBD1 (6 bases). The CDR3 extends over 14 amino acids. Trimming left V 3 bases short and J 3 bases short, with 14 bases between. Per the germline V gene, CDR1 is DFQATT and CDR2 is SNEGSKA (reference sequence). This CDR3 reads CSASKGEWDTEAFF. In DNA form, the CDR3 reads TGCAGTGCTAGTAAGGGGGAATGGGACACTGAAGCTTTCTTT.

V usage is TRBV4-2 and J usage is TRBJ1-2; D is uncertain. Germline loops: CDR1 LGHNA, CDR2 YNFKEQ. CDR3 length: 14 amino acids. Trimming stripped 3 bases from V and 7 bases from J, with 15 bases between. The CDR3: CASSHGRRQGGYTF. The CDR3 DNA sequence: TGTGCCAGCAGCCATGGGCGCAGGCAAGGTGGCTACACCTTC.

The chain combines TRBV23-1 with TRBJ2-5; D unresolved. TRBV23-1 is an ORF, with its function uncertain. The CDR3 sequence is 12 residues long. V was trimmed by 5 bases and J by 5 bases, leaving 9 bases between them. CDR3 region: CASSTKSETQYF. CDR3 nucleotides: TGCGCCAGCAGTACCAAAAGCGAGACCCAGTACTTC.

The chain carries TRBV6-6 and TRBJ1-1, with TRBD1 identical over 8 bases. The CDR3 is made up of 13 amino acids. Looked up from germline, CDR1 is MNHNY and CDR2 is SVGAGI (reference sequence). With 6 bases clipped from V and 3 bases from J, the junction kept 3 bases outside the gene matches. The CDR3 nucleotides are TGTGCCAGCAGACTGGACAGGGACACTGAAGCTTTCTTT. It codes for CASRLDRDTEAFF.

The chain's CDR3 is CASSLKQGPYGYNEQFF. CDR3 DNA: TGTGCCAGCAGCTTAAAACAGGGCCCATACGGCTACAATGAGCAGTTCTTC. The chain employs TRBV5-4 and TRBJ2-1, with D possibly being TRBD1 (6 bases). The germline CDR1 and CDR2 sequences are SGHNT and YYREEE (reference sequence). Trimming stripped 2 bases from V and 3 bases from J, with 18 bases between. The CDR3 totals 17 residues.

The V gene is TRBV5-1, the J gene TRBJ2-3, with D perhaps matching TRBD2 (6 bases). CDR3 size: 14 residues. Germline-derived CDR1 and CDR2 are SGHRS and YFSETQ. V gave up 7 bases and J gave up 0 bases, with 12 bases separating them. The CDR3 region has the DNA TGCGCCAGCGGGGCGGGGTATAGCACAGATACGCAGTATTTT. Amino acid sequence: CASGAGYSTDTQYF.

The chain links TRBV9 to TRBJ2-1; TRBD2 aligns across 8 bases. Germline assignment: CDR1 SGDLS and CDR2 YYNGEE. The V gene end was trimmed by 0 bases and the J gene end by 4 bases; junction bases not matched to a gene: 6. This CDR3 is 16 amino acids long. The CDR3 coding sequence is TGTGCCAGCAGCGTAGCCGGGACTAGACATTACAATGAGCAGTTCTTC. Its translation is CASSVAGTRHYNEQFF.

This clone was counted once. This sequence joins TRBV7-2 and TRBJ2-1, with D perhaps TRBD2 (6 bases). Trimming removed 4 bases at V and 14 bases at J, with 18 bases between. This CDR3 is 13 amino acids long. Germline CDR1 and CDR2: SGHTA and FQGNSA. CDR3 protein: CASSSNPGAREFF. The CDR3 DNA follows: TGTGCCAGCAGCTCCAACCCGGGAGCCCGGGAGTTCTTC.

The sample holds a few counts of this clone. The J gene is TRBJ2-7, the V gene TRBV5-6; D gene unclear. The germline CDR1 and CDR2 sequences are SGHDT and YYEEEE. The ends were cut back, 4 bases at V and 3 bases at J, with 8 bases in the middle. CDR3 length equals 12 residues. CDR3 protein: CASSPGSYEQYF. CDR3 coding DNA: TGTGCCAGCAGCCCTGGTAGCTACGAGCAGTACTTC.

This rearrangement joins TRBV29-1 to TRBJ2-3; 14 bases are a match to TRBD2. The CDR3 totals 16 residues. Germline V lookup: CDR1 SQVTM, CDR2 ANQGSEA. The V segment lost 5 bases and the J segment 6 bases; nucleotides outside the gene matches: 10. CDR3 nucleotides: TGCAGCGTTTCGGGGGGACTAGCGGGAGCCGGCGATACGCAGTATTTT. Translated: CSVSGGLAGAGDTQYF.

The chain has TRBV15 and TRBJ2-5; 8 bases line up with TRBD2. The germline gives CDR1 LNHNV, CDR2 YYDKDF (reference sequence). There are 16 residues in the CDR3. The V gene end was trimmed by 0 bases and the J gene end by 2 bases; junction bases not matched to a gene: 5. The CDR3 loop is CATSREIAGLQETQYF. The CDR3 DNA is TGTGCCACCAGCAGAGAGATAGCGGGGCTACAAGAGACCCAGTACTTC.

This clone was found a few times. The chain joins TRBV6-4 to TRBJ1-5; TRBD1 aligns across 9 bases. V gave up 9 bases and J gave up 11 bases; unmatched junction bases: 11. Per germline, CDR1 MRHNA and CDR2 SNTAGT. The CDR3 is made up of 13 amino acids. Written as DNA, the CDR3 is TGTGCCAGGGGGGGGACAGGGATCGTGACCCAGCATTTT. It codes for CARGGTGIVTQHF.

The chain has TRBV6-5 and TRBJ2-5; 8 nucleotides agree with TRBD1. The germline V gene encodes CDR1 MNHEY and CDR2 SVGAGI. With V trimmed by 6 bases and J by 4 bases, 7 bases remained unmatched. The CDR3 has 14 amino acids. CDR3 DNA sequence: TGTGCCAGCAGATTCAGGGGGCGAGGAGAGACCCAGTACTTC. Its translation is CASRFRGRGETQYF.

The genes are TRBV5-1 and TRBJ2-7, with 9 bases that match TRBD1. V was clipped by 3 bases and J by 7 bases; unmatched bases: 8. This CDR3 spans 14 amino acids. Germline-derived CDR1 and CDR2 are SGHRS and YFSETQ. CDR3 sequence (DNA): TGCGCCAGCAGCTCGGGAGACAGGGGGAGAGAGCAGTACTTC. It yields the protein CASSSGDRGREQYF.

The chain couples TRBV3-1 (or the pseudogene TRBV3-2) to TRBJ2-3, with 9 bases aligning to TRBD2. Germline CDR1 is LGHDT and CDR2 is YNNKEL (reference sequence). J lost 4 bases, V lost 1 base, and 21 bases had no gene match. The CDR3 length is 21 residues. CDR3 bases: TGTGCCAGCAGCCAAGTAACAAGCGGGGGGTCCGGGTCGACAACCGCAGATACGCAGTATTTT. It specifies CASSQVTSGGSGSTTADTQYF.